Listed here are 9 T cell receptor beta chains from one sample, sequenced in a study of cytomegalovirus exposure and HLA in healthy donors. The PCR used 60 Vbeta and 13 Jbeta primers. The table came from immunoSEQ multiplex PCR; TCRdb's copy has only in-frame clones and leaves some out. The repertoire includes 150,000 to 200,000 clones, roughly 68% of them detected once, and 10% sits in the top ten. The sequenced material came from PBMCs. The source of these receptors is a man aged 25 to 45 in good health and CMV-seropositive.

This chain connects TRBV4-1 to TRBJ1-5; 7 bases fit TRBD1. From germline, CDR1 is MGHRA and CDR2 YSYEKL. Trimming at V came to 3 bases and at J to 4 bases, leaving 12 bases not matched to a gene. The CDR3 spans 17 residues. The CDR3 DNA reads TGCGCCAGCAGCCAGGCAGTGAGGGCAGGGGGTAATCAGCCCCAGCATTTT. Translation gives CASSQAVRAGGNQPQHF.

The chain has TRBV19 and TRBJ2-1; perhaps TRBD2 as D (6 bases). The CDR3 runs to 14 residues. The V gene's germline CDR1 is LNHDA and CDR2 SQIVND (reference sequence). V was cut by 10 bases and J by 6 bases, with 19 bases left in between. This CDR3 is CATSLAVALNEQFF. In DNA, the CDR3 is TGTGCCACCTCTTTAGCGGTCGCACTCAATGAGCAGTTCTTC.

V gene TRBV5-1 combines with J gene TRBJ2-3; 8 positions agree with TRBD2. The CDR3 length is 18 residues. The V segment lost 4 bases and the J segment 2 bases; nucleotides outside the gene matches: 15. Germline loops: CDR1 SGHRS, CDR2 YFSETQ. CDR3 bases: TGCGCCAGCAGCACCTTACCGGGACTAGGATTGCACACAGATACGCAGTATTTT. Its translation: CASSTLPGLGLHTDTQYF. The full variable domain, with the rest looked up from reference TRBV5-1 and TRBJ2-3, is KAGVTQTPRYLIKTRGQQVTLSCSPISGHRSVSWYQQTPGQGLQFLFEYFSETQRNKGNFPGRFSGRQFSNSRSEMNVSTLELGDSALYLCASSTLPGLGLHTDTQYFGPGTRLTVL.

The table lists this clone with a few counts. This chain joins TRBV27 and TRBJ1-5; D is possibly TRBD1 (6 bases). The germline V gene has CDR1 MNHEY and CDR2 SMNVEV (reference sequence). The CDR3 is made up of 16 amino acids. The V gene lost 2 bases and the J gene lost 4 bases, with 15 bases spanning the gap. The CDR3: CASSLIPLRGNQPQHF. The CDR3 DNA is TGTGCCAGCAGTTTAATACCCTTGAGGGGGAATCAGCCCCAGCATTTT.

V usage is TRBV28 and J usage is TRBJ1-5; D unresolved. The CDR3 has 16 residues. V was cut by 5 bases and J by 7 bases, with 21 bases left in between. From germline, CDR1 is MDHEN and CDR2 SYDVKM. This chain's CDR3 is CASSPVGRWSRQPQHF. The CDR3, as DNA: TGTGCCAGCAGTCCCGTTGGTCGTTGGAGTCGCCAGCCCCAGCATTTT.

The genes are TRBV6-6 and TRBJ2-3; D uncertain. Trimming removed 7 bases from V and 8 bases from J, with 13 bases in between. The CDR3 totals 12 residues. Germline-derived CDR1 and CDR2 are MNHNY and SVGAGI (reference sequence). The DNA for the CDR3 is TGTGCCAGCACGTCTTCCCCGGGTACGCAGTATTTT. It is translated as CASTSSPGTQYF.

The rearrangement links TRBV5-1 to TRBJ2-1, with TRBD2 identical over 8 bases. The CDR3 contains 19 residues. CDR1 SGHRS and CDR2 YFSETQ come from the germline V gene. The ends lost 3 bases at V and 0 bases at J; junction bases unmatched: 14. This CDR3 is CASSYPGLVQSSSYNEQFF. The DNA for the CDR3 is TGCGCCAGCAGCTATCCGGGACTAGTTCAATCAAGCTCCTACAATGAGCAGTTCTTC.

This clone was observed a handful of times. The V call is TRBV30, the J call TRBJ1-6; 8 nucleotides agree with TRBD1. This CDR3 region has 14 residues. In germline, CDR1 is GTSNPN, CDR2 SVGIG (reference sequence). V dropped 1 base and J dropped 9; count of bases not matched to a gene: 5. The CDR3 nucleotides are TGTGCCTGGAGTGCCGGGACAGGCCCTTCACCCCTCCACTTT. Its protein product is CAWSAGTGPSPLHF.

This clone was counted once. The chain has TRBV7-6 and TRBJ2-1; D possibly corresponds to TRBD2 (5 bases). The V end lost 9 bases, the J end lost 2 bases, and 14 bases lay between the germline ends. The germline V gene has CDR1 SGHVS and CDR2 FNYEAQ. The CDR3 covers 14 residues. CDR3 bases: TGTGCCAGTTCCCTTACGGGAACCTACAATGAGCAGTTCTTC. Protein: CASSLTGTYNEQFF.